The next 25 T cell receptor beta chains were all read from a single sample in a study of cytomegalovirus exposure and HLA in healthy donors. The PCR used 60 Vbeta and 13 Jbeta primers. The data were produced by immunoSEQ multiplex PCR, yet TCRdb's version contains in-frame clones alone and is incomplete. The sample includes 120,000 to 150,000 clones, over 60% of them seen just once. What was sequenced was PBMCs. All receptors come from a man aged 40-49 years in good health and CMV-seropositive.

The J gene is TRBJ2-1, the V gene TRBV10-2; the D gene is possibly TRBD2 (6 bases). This CDR3 comprises 17 residues. V was shortened by 0 bases and J by 4 bases, with 16 bases between the two germline ends. Germline V gives CDR1 WSHSY, CDR2 SAAADI. The CDR3, as DNA: TGCGCCAGCAGTGAGTCTTTGGGCGGGGTACTGTACAATGAGCAGTTCTTC. It codes for CASSESLGGVLYNEQFF.

Here the CDR3 reads CASSVTGGGGNTEAFF. Written as DNA, the CDR3 is TGTGCCAGCAGCGTGACAGGGGGCGGCGGGAACACTGAAGCTTTCTTT. The V call is TRBV9, the J call TRBJ1-1; 10 bases agree with TRBD1. V was clipped by 2 bases and J by 1 base; unmatched bases: 5. CDR3 length: 16 residues. Germline V gives CDR1 SGDLS, CDR2 YYNGEE.

Points on this clone: One end of the junction does not line up with germline, which may come from a read error. This chain joins TRBV7-9 and TRBJ2-1; possibly TRBD2 for D (6 bases). Per the germline V gene, CDR1 is SEHNR and CDR2 is FQNEAQ (reference sequence). The CDR3 runs 16 residues. CDR3 nucleotide sequence: TGTTCCAGCAGCTTAAGTAGCGGAAGATGGGTCAATGAGCAGTTCTTC. Amino acids: CSSSLSSGRWVNEQFF.

CDR3 in amino acids: CASSLAGIAYEQYF. For the CDR3, the DNA is TGTGCCAGCAGCTTGGCCGGGATCGCCTACGAGCAGTACTTC. The chain uses TRBV5-4 and TRBJ2-7; weak D call: TRBD2 (5 bases). The CDR3 runs 14 residues. V was pared by 0 bases and J by 2 bases, with 9 bases between. Germline V gene data show CDR1 as SGHNT and CDR2 as YYREEE (reference sequence).

The gene calls are TRBV20-1 and TRBJ2-3; D is uncertain. The CDR3 is made up of 10 amino acids. Looked up from germline, CDR1 is DFQATT and CDR2 is SNEGSKA (reference sequence). Trimming left V 6 bases short and J 3 bases short, with 4 bases between. The CDR3 loop is CSALTDTQYF. CDR3 bases: TGCAGTGCACTGACAGATACGCAGTATTTT.

The rearrangement uses TRBV7-6 and TRBJ2-3; 8 bases align to TRBD2. The CDR3 is 17 residues long. CDR1 and CDR2 from the germline V gene are SGHVS and FNYEAQ. The junction had 6 bases not matched to a gene; V was cut back by 1 base and J by 0 bases. For the CDR3, the DNA is TGTGCCAGCAGCTTAGGCCTGGCGGGAGGAAGCACAGATACGCAGTATTTT. Translated, it gives CASSLGLAGGSTDTQYF.

This clone was found once. This rearrangement joins TRBV7-2 to TRBJ2-1; D is undetermined. Germline values: CDR1 SGHTA, CDR2 FQGNSA. This CDR3 has 16 amino acids. V shed 3 bases and J shed 0 bases, with 12 bases lying between them. The DNA of the CDR3 is TGTGCCAGCAGCTTCGCTAGTGTTGTCTCCTACAATGAGCAGTTCTTC. The encoded protein is CASSFASVVSYNEQFF.

Notes on this clone: Other nucleotide sequences from this sample produce the same CDR3. The chain uses TRBV7-3 and TRBJ2-1; the match to TRBD2 covers 14 bases. Trimming took 5 bases from V and 3 from J; bases not matched to a gene: 6. Germline CDR1 SGHTA, CDR2 FQGTGA. This CDR3 has 17 amino acids. CDR3 sequence: CASSRSGTSGSYNEQFF. CDR3 DNA: TGTGCCAGCAGCCGTTCCGGGACTAGCGGGAGCTACAATGAGCAGTTCTTC.

This clone was recorded once. The chain links TRBV5-4 to TRBJ2-7; the D gene is possibly TRBD2 (6 bases). Per the germline V gene, CDR1 is SGHNT and CDR2 is YYREEE (reference sequence). Between the trimmed V and J ends, which lost 4 bases and 3 bases, there was a span of 23 bases. The CDR3 spans 17 residues. This chain's CDR3 is CASSGRGGLDLSYEQYF. CDR3 nucleotide sequence: TGTGCCAGCAGCGGGCGGGGTGGTCTCGACTTGAGCTACGAGCAGTACTTC.

J is TRBJ1-2 and V is TRBV30; D gene ambiguous. The germline V gene encodes CDR1 GTSNPN and CDR2 SVGIG (reference sequence). The CDR3 is 13 residues long. Trimming shortened V by 3 bases and J by 2 bases, and 10 bases separated the two germline ends. For the CDR3, the DNA is TGTGCCTGGAGCGACGGAGTCAACTATGGCTACACCTTC. It specifies CAWSDGVNYGYTF.

The chain combines TRBV7-8 with TRBJ1-1, with D unresolved. Germline-derived CDR1 and CDR2 are SGHVS and FQNEAQ. There are 15 residues in the CDR3. The ends were cut back, 1 base at V and 0 bases at J, with 9 bases in the middle. CDR3 residues: CASSLGNGMNTEAFF. CDR3 DNA: TGTGCCAGCAGCTTAGGTAACGGGATGAACACTGAAGCTTTCTTT. Combining the CDR3 with reference TRBV7-8 and TRBJ1-1 gives the whole variable domain GAGVSQSPRYKVAKRGQDVALRCDPISGHVSLFWYQQALGQGPEFLTYFQNEAQLDKSGLPSDRFFAERPEGSVSTLKIQRTQQEDSAVYLCASSLGNGMNTEAFFGQGTRLTVV.

The genes are TRBV2 and TRBJ1-5; 7 bases are a match to TRBD1. Germline V lookup: CDR1 SNHLY, CDR2 FYNNEI. V lost 3 bases, J lost 0 bases, and 2 bases stayed unmatched. The CDR3 runs 15 residues. CDR3 sequence reads: CASSDQGGSNQPQHF. The CDR3, as DNA: TGTGCCAGCAGTGACCAGGGGGGTAGCAATCAGCCCCAGCATTTT. The whole variable domain, remainder taken from reference TRBV2 and TRBJ1-5, is EPEVTQTPSHQVTQMGQEVILRCVPISNHLYFYWYRQILGQKVEFLVSFYNNEISEKSEIFDDQFSVERPDGSNFTLKIRSTKLEDSAMYFCASSDQGGSNQPQHFGDGTRLSIL.

The chain couples TRBV6-5 to TRBJ2-7; TRBD1 agrees at 10 bases. The CDR3 totals 15 residues. V trimming: 6 bases; J trimming: 2 bases; junction bases outside the gene matches: 7. The V gene's germline CDR1 is MNHEY and CDR2 SVGAGI. In nucleotides, the CDR3 is TGTGCCAGCAGGGGTCCGGGACAGGGGCCCTACGAGCAGTACTTC. This codes for CASRGPGQGPYEQYF.

V gene TRBV29-1 combines with J gene TRBJ2-5; 8 positions agree with TRBD2. CDR3 size: 12 residues. Trimming at V came to 5 bases and at J to 3 bases, leaving 2 bases not matched to a gene. CDR1 is SQVTM and CDR2 is ANQGSEA in the germline V gene. The CDR3 loop reads CSVQLAEETQYF. The CDR3 DNA reads as TGCAGCGTTCAACTAGCGGAAGAGACCCAGTACTTC.

The rearrangement links TRBV20-1 to TRBJ1-2; the match to TRBD1 covers 7 bases. The germline V gene has CDR1 DFQATT and CDR2 SNEGSKA (reference sequence). Losses at the gene ends were 3 bases for V and 7 bases for J; bases not matched to a gene: 2. This CDR3 region has 11 residues. This chain's CDR3 is CSASAGGGYTF. The CDR3 DNA is TGCAGTGCTAGTGCAGGGGGTGGCTACACCTTC.

CDR3 coding DNA: TGCGCCAGCAGCAGAGACAGGGGCCTTACCGAAGCTTTCTTT. This sequence encodes CASSRDRGLTEAFF. The V gene is TRBV5-1, the J gene TRBJ1-1; 8 bases are shared with TRBD1. CDR3 size: 14 residues. The germline V gene has CDR1 SGHRS and CDR2 YFSETQ. J was trimmed by 8 bases and V by 4 bases; bases with no gene match: 10.

The CDR3 region is CASSPSFNEKLFF. CDR3 coding DNA: TGTGCCAGCAGCCCGTCGTTTAATGAAAAACTGTTTTTT. The V gene is TRBV9, the J gene TRBJ1-4; no clear D gene. Germline assignment: CDR1 SGDLS and CDR2 YYNGEE. V lost 4 bases, J lost 4 bases, and 8 bases lay in between. The CDR3 covers 13 residues.

The rearrangement joins TRBV28 to TRBJ1-1; D call uncertain. The CDR3 is 12 residues long. Germline V CDR1 and CDR2: MDHEN, SYDVKM. The germline V and J ends were trimmed by 3 bases and 5 bases, with 7 bases remaining between them. CDR3: CASSFLRTEAFF. CDR3 in DNA: TGTGCCAGCAGTTTTTTGAGGACTGAAGCTTTCTTT. Looking up the rest from reference TRBV28 and TRBJ1-1 gives the full variable domain: DVKVTQSSRYLVKRTGEKVFLECVQDMDHENMFWYRQDPGLGLRLIYFSYDVKMKEKGDIPEGYSVSREKKERFSLILESASTNQTSMYLCASSFLRTEAFFGQGTRLTVV.

Only a few counts were recorded for this clone. This chain joins TRBV6-5 and TRBJ1-1; no firm D call. V was cut by 6 bases and J by 0 bases, with 14 bases left in between. CDR1 and CDR2 (germline): MNHEY, SVGAGI. The CDR3 totals 15 residues. CDR3: CASSPTYRLNTEAFF. The CDR3 DNA is TGTGCCAGCAGCCCTACGTACCGTTTGAACACTGAAGCTTTCTTT.

The chain uses TRBV11-2 and TRBJ2-5; a possible D gene is TRBD1 (6 bases). Germline CDR1 reads SGHAT; CDR2 reads FQNNGV. The CDR3 spans 17 residues. Trimming left V 2 bases short and J 1 base short, with 17 bases between. The CDR3 loop is CASSLSVTLQGQETQYF. The DNA of the CDR3 is TGTGCCAGCAGCTTAAGTGTCACCCTACAGGGCCAAGAGACCCAGTACTTC. Together with reference TRBV11-2 and TRBJ2-5, the CDR3 gives the full variable domain: EAGVAQSPRYKIIEKRQSVAFWCNPISGHATLYWYQQILGQGPKLLIQFQNNGVVDDSQLPKDRFSAERLKGVDSTLKIQPAKLEDSAVYLCASSLSVTLQGQETQYFGPGTRLLVL.

V is TRBV10-2 and J is TRBJ1-2; 9 nucleotides agree with TRBD1. The germline gives CDR1 WSHSY, CDR2 SAAADI. The CDR3 covers 14 residues. V was clipped by 2 bases and J by 7 bases; unmatched bases: 5. This CDR3 is CASSETGGSAGYTF. The CDR3 DNA sequence: TGCGCCAGCAGTGAGACAGGGGGCTCAGCTGGCTACACCTTC.

The chain employs TRBV5-4 and TRBJ1-2, with D possibly matching TRBD1 (5 bases). From germline, CDR1 is SGHNT and CDR2 YYREEE (reference sequence). V was shortened by 6 bases and J by 6 bases, with 27 bases between the two germline ends. This CDR3 comprises 17 residues. The CDR3 reads CASTPGGVAGAVNGYTF. The CDR3, as DNA: TGTGCCAGCACCCCGGGGGGGGTGGCCGGGGCGGTGAATGGCTACACCTTC.

This clone appeared a few times. The genes are TRBV7-3 and TRBJ1-3, with a possible D match to TRBD1 (5 bases). Germline CDR1 and CDR2: SGHTA and FQGTGA. CDR3 size: 14 residues. Trimming left V 3 bases short and J 0 bases short, with 6 bases between. The CDR3 protein is CASSFQGSGNTIYF. For the CDR3, the DNA is TGTGCCAGCAGCTTCCAGGGCTCTGGAAACACCATATATTTT.

This clone was counted only a few times. V and J are TRBV6-1 and TRBJ1-5; 10 bases are shared with TRBD1. This CDR3 has 15 amino acids. Germline CDR1 reads MNHNS; CDR2 reads SASEGT. Trimming at V came to 6 bases and at J to 4 bases, leaving 6 bases not matched to a gene. DNA of the CDR3: TGTGCCAGCAGGTTGGGACAGGGGTTTAATCAGCCCCAGCATTTT. Translated, it gives CASRLGQGFNQPQHF.

The CDR3 coding sequence is TGCGCCAGCATGATTTTCGGGAGGGCGGATACGCAGTATTTT. This gives the protein CASMIFGRADTQYF. The chain combines TRBV5-1 with TRBJ2-3; 8 bases match TRBD2. The CDR3 has 14 amino acids. Germline values: CDR1 SGHRS, CDR2 YFSETQ. Trimming removed 6 bases from V and 6 bases from J; junction bases left unmatched: 9.